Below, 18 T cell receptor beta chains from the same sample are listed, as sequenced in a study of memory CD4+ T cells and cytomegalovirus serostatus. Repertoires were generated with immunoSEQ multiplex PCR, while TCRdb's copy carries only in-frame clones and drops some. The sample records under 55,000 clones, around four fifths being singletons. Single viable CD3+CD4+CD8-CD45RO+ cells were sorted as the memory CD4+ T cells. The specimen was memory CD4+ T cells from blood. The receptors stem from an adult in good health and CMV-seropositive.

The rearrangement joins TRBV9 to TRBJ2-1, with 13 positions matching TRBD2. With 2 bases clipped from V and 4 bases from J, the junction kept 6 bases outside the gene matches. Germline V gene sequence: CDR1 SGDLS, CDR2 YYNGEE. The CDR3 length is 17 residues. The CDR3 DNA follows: TGTGCCAGCAGCGTGGTGGGACTAGCGGGAACTTACAATGAGCAGTTCTTC. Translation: CASSVVGLAGTYNEQFF.

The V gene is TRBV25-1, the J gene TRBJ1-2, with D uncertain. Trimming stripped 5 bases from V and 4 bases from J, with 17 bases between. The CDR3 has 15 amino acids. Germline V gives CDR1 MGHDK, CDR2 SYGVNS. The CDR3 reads CASSLKEGVGYGYTF. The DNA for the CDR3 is TGTGCCAGCAGTCTGAAAGAGGGCGTTGGCTATGGCTACACCTTC.

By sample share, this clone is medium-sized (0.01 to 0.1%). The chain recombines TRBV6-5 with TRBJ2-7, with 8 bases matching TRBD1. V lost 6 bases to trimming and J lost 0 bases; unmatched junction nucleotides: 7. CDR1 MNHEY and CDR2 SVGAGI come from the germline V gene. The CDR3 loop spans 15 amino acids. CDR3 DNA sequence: TGTGCCAGCAGGCACGATACAGGGGGCTCCTACGAGCAGTACTTC. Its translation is CASRHDTGGSYEQYF.

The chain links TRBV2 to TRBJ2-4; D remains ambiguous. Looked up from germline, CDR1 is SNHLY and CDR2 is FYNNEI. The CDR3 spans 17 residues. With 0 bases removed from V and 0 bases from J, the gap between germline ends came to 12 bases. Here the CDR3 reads CASSEALPGLAKNIQYF. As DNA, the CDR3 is TGTGCCAGCAGTGAAGCGCTTCCCGGGTTAGCCAAAAACATTCAGTACTTC.

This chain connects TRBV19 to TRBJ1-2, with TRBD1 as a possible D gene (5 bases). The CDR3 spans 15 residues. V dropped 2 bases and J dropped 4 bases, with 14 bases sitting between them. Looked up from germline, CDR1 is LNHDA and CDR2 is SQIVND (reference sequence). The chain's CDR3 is CASSIRRGLSYGYTF. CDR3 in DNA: TGTGCCAGTAGTATACGGCGGGGACTGAGCTATGGCTACACCTTC.

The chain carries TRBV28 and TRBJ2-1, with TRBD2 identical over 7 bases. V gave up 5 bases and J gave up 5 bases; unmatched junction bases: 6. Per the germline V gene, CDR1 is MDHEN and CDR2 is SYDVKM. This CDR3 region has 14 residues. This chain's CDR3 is CASSVSSGNNEQFF. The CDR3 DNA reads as TGTGCCAGCAGTGTTTCGAGCGGGAACAATGAGCAGTTCTTC.

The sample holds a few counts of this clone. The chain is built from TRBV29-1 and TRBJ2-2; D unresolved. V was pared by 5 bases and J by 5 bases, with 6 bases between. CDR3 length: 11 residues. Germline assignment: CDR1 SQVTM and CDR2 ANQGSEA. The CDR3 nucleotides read TGCAGCGTTAGAGTTACCGGGGAGCTGTTTTTT. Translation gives CSVRVTGELFF.

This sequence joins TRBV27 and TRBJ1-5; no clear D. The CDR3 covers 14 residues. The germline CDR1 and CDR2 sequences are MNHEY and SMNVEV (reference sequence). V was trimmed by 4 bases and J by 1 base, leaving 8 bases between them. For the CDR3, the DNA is TGTGCCAGCAGTTCTCCCTCGAGCAATCAGCCCCAGCATTTT. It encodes CASSSPSSNQPQHF.

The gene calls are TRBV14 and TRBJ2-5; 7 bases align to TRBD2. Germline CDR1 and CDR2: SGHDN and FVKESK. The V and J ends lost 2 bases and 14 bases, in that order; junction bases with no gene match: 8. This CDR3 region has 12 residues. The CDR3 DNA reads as TGTGCCAGCAGCCAACACCGGGACTATCTTTACTTC. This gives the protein CASSQHRDYLYF.

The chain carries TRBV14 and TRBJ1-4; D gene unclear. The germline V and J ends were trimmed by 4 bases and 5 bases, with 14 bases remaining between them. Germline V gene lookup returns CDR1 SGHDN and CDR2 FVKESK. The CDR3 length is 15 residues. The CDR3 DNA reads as TGTGCCAGCAGCCCCCACCGCTTGGTGAATGAAAAACTGTTTTTT. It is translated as CASSPHRLVNEKLFF.

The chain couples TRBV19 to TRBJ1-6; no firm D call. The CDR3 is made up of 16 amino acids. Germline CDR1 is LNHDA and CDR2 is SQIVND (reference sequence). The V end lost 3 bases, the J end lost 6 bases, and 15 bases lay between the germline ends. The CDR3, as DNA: TGTGCCAGTAGTATTGGGCCGGGGAGGGCTAATTCACCCCTCCACTTT. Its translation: CASSIGPGRANSPLHF.

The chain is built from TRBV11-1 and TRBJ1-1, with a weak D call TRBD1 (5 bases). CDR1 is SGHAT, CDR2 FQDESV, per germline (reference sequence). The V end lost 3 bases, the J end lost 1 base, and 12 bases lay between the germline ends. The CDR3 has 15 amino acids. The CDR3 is CASSFGGMKNTEAFF. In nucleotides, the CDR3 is TGTGCCAGCAGCTTCGGGGGTATGAAGAACACTGAAGCTTTCTTT.

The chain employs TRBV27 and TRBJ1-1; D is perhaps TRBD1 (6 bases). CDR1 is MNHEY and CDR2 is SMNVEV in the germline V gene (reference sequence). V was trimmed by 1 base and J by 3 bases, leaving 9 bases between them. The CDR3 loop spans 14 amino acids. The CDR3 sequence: CASSLYRDYTEAFF. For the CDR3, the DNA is TGTGCCAGCAGTTTATACAGGGACTACACTGAAGCTTTCTTT.

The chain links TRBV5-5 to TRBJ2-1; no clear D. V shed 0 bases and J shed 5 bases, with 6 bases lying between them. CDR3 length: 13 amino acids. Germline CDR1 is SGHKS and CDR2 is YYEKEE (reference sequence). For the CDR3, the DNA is TGTGCCAGCAGCTTGGGGCCTGACAATGAGCAGTTCTTC. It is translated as CASSLGPDNEQFF.

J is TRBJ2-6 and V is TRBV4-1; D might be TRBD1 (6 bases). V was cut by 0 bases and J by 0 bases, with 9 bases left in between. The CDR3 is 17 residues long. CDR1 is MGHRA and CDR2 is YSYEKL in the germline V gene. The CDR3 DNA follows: TGCGCCAGCAGCCAAGATCACAGGGCCTCTGGGGCCAACGTCCTGACTTTC. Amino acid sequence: CASSQDHRASGANVLTF.

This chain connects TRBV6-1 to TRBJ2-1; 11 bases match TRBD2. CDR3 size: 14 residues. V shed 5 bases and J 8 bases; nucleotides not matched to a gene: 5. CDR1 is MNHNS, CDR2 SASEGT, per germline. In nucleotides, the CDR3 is TGTGCCAGCAGTTGGACTAGCGGGTCCTATGAGCAGTTCTTC. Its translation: CASSWTSGSYEQFF.

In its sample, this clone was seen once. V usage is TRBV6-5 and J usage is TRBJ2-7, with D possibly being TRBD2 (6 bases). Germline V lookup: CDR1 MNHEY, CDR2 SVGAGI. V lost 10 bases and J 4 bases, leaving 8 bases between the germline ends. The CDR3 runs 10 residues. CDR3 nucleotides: TGTGCCACCGGGAGATACGAGCAGTACTTC. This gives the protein CATGRYEQYF.

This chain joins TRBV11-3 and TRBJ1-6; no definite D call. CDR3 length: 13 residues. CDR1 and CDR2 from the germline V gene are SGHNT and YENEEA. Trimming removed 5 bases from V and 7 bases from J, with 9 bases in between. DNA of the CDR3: TGTGCCAGCAGCCGTGAGGCGAATTCACCCCTCCACTTT. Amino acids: CASSREANSPLHF.